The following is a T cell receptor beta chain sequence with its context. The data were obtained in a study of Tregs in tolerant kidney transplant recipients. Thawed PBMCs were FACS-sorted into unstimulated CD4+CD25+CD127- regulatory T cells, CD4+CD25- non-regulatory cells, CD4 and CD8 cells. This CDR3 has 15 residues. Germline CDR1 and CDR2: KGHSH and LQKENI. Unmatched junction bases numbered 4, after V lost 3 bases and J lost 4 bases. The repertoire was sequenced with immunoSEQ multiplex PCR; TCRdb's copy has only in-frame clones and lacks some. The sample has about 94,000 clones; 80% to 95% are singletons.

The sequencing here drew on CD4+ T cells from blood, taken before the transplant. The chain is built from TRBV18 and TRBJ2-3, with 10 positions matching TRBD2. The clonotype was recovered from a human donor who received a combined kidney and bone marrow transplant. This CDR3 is CASSPASGSPDTQYF. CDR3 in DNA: TGTGCCAGCTCACCGGCTAGCGGGAGCCCAGATACGCAGTATTTT. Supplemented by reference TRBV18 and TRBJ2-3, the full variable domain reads NAGVMQNPRHLVRRRGQEARLRCSPMKGHSHVYWYRQLPEEGLKFMVYLQKENIIDESGMPKERFSAEFPKEGPSILRIQQVVRGDSAAYFCASSPASGSPDTQYFGPGTRLTVL.